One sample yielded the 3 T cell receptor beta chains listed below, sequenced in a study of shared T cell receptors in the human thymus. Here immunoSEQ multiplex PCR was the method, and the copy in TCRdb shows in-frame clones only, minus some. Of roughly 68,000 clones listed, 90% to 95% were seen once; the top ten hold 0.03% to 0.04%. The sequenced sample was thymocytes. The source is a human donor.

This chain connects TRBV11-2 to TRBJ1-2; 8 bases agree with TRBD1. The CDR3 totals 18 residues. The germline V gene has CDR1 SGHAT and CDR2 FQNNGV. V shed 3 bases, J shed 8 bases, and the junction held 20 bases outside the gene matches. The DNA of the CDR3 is TGTGCCAGCAGCTTGGGACCCTATGAGGACAGGGCTACAAGGGGCTACACCTTC. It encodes CASSLGPYEDRATRGYTF.

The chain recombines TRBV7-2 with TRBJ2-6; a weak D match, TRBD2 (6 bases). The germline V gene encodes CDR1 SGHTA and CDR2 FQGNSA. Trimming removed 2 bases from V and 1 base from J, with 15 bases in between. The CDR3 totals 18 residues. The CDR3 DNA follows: TGTGCCAGCAGCTTACATCCGGGAGTGGTGTCTGGGGCCAACGTCCTGACTTTC. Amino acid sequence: CASSLHPGVVSGANVLTF.

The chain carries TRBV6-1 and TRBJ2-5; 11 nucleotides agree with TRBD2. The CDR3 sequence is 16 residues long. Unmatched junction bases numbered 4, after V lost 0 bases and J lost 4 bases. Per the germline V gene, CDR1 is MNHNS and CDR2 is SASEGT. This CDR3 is CASSEAIAGGTETQYF. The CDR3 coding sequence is TGTGCCAGCAGTGAAGCCATAGCGGGGGGGACAGAGACCCAGTACTTC.